These 12 T cell receptor beta chains share one sample of origin, sequenced in a study of T-cell reconstitution after alpha-beta-depleted transplantation in children. Preparation of the TCRbeta library used unique molecular identifiers. MiXCR was run by TCRdb on the PCR reads, yielding one entry per CDR3 protein. The sample lists approximately 250,000 distinct CDR3 sequences; about 26% were seen once. The sequences come from PBMCs, collected before TCRalphabeta/CD19-depleted stem cell transplant. All receptors come from a girl under 10 years old with Fanconi anemia, due to receive a stem cell transplant.

This clonotype showed up many times. This rearrangement joins TRBV20-1 to TRBJ2-7, with 8 bases matching TRBD1. CDR3 length equals 14 residues. V shed 3 bases, J shed 3 bases, and the junction held 7 bases outside the gene matches. From germline, CDR1 is DFQATT and CDR2 SNEGSKA (reference sequence). This CDR3 is CSASQTGVNYEQYF. The CDR3 DNA is TGCAGTGCTAGCCAGACAGGGGTAAACTACGAGCAGTACTTC.

In its sample, this clonotype was seen many times. This chain joins TRBV4-2 and TRBJ2-1; D perhaps matches TRBD2 (6 bases). CDR3 length equals 14 residues. CDR1 is LGHNA and CDR2 is YNFKEQ in the germline V gene. Trimming cost V 4 bases and J 6 bases, with 13 bases left between them. CDR3: CASSPNMGGNEQFF. The CDR3 bases are TGTGCCAGCAGCCCAAACATGGGGGGCAATGAGCAGTTCTTC.

In its sample, this clonotype was seen a few times. The J gene is TRBJ2-1, the V gene TRBV25-1, with D perhaps matching TRBD2 (5 bases). Germline-derived CDR1 and CDR2 are MGHDK and SYGVNS. V was cut by 6 bases and J by 0 bases, with 9 bases left in between. CDR3 length: 14 amino acids. CDR3 region: CASRLGSSYNEQFF. For the CDR3, the DNA is TGTGCCAGCAGGTTAGGGAGCTCCTACAATGAGCAGTTCTTC.

The chain is built from TRBV20-1 and TRBJ1-2; D perhaps matches TRBD1 (5 bases). With 3 bases removed from V and 5 bases from J, the gap between germline ends came to 19 bases. Germline lookup yields CDR1 DFQATT and CDR2 SNEGSKA (reference sequence). CDR3 size: 15 residues. The CDR3 sequence: CSARNPASGEYGYTF. The DNA for the CDR3 is TGCAGTGCTAGGAATCCAGCCTCGGGGGAGTATGGCTACACCTTC.

The CDR3 here is CASSFRAGGNGYTF. The CDR3 DNA is TGTGCCAGCAGCTTCCGGGCCGGTGGGAATGGCTACACCTTC. The V gene is TRBV7-2, the J gene TRBJ1-2; no clear D. The CDR3 sequence is 14 residues long. Trimming left V 3 bases short and J 6 bases short, with 14 bases between. The V gene's germline CDR1 is SGHTA and CDR2 FQGNSA.

This clonotype was picked up many times. The CDR3: CASSSFLGQGTYNEQFF. The CDR3 DNA follows: TGTGCCAGCAGTTCGTTCCTGGGACAGGGAACTTACAATGAGCAGTTCTTC. V is TRBV28 and J is TRBJ2-1; 9 positions match TRBD1. Germline values: CDR1 MDHEN, CDR2 SYDVKM. With V trimmed by 4 bases and J by 4 bases, 11 bases remained unmatched. The CDR3 runs 17 residues.

This clonotype was seen many times. The chain combines TRBV12-3 or TRBV12-4 with TRBJ2-1, with TRBD2 matching 11 bases. Germline trimming cut 5 bases from V and 9 bases from J; bases unmatched to any gene: 9. The CDR3 runs 15 residues. CDR3 coding DNA: TGTGCCAGCAGTCTACTAGCGGGAGTAAGAGGTGAGCAGTTCTTC. Translating it yields CASSLLAGVRGEQFF.

In its sample, this clonotype was seen a few times. This chain uses TRBV29-1 with TRBJ2-7; D unresolved. CDR1 and CDR2 from the germline V gene are SQVTM and ANQGSEA. This CDR3 is built from 14 residues. The V gene lost 3 bases and the J gene lost 2 bases, with 14 bases spanning the gap. The CDR3 bases are TGCAGCGTTGATTCGTCAGGAGCAGCCTACGAGCAGTACTTC. The encoded protein is CSVDSSGAAYEQYF.

This CDR3 is CSARVSAGLIYEQYF. Written as DNA, the CDR3 is TGCAGTGCTAGAGTAAGTGCGGGACTCATCTACGAGCAGTACTTC. The V and J genes are TRBV20-1 and TRBJ2-7; D may be TRBD2 (6 bases). The V end was cut by 1 base, the J end by 3 bases, with 16 bases between. The CDR3 has 15 residues. Germline V lookup: CDR1 DFQATT, CDR2 SNEGSKA (reference sequence).

This clonotype has at least ten counts. This chain uses TRBV4-2 with TRBJ1-2, with a possible D match to TRBD1 (5 bases). V gave up 2 bases and J gave up 3 bases, with 10 bases separating them. Per the germline V gene, CDR1 is LGHNA and CDR2 is YNFKEQ. The CDR3 covers 14 residues. CDR3 DNA sequence: TGTGCCAGCAGCCAAAGGGGAGGCGACTATGGCTACACCTTC. Residues: CASSQRGGDYGYTF.

The chain employs TRBV30 and TRBJ2-1, with D hard to call. The CDR3 has 12 residues. Germline loops: CDR1 GTSNPN, CDR2 SVGIG (reference sequence). V lost 4 bases to trimming and J lost 4 bases, with 8 bases between them. This CDR3 reads CAWNTEYNEQFF. The CDR3 nucleotides are TGTGCCTGGAATACAGAGTACAATGAGCAGTTCTTC.

In this sample, this clonotype turned up a few times. The V and J genes are TRBV12-5 and TRBJ2-1; TRBD2 matches at 11 bases. Germline loops: CDR1 LGHNT, CDR2 FRNRAP. The CDR3 extends over 17 amino acids. Germline trimming cut 3 bases from V and 0 bases from J; bases unmatched to any gene: 4. CDR3 residues: CASGFGTSGDSYNEQFF. CDR3 coding DNA: TGTGCTAGTGGTTTCGGGACTAGCGGTGACTCCTACAATGAGCAGTTCTTC.